The 28 T cell receptor beta chains below all came from one sample that was sequenced in a study of Ad26.COV2.S vaccination and SARS-CoV-2 variants. Described treatment: roughly 20 received Ad26.COV2.S at low or high dose, single or two shots; a few received placebo; per-sample allocation not given. Collection of the samples took place on day 63 after the first injection of vaccine or placebo. Sequencing was performed with immunoSEQ multiplex PCR; in TCRdb, only in-frame clones are kept and a portion is missing. This table holds about 280,000 clones, around 87% found once. Specimen: peripheral blood, collected in a trial of Ad26.COV2.S vaccine versus placebo. The receptor set was obtained from a person aged 18-65 years who received the Ad26.COV2.S COVID-19 vaccine or a placebo.

The V and J genes are TRBV24-1 and TRBJ2-5; 10 bases map to TRBD1. This CDR3 is 13 amino acids long. Germline lookup yields CDR1 KGHDR and CDR2 SFDVKD. Losses at the gene ends were 7 bases for V and 5 bases for J; bases not matched to a gene: 3. The DNA of the CDR3 is TGTGCCACCAGAGACAGGGGGCAGGAGACCCAGTACTTC. Encoded protein: CATRDRGQETQYF.

CDR3 protein: CASSLYPGSSYEQYF. As DNA, the CDR3 is TGTGCCAGCAGCTTATACCCGGGGAGCTCCTACGAGCAGTACTTC. The chain employs TRBV7-2 and TRBJ2-7; D is possibly TRBD2 (5 bases). The CDR3 has 15 residues. Germline CDR1 and CDR2: SGHTA and FQGNSA. Trimming removed 2 bases from V and 0 bases from J, with 11 bases in between.

There are a few counts of this clone. V and J are TRBV7-9 and TRBJ1-1; TRBD1 is a possible D gene (5 bases). V was shortened by 4 bases and J by 6 bases, with 9 bases between the two germline ends. The germline gives CDR1 SEHNR, CDR2 FQNEAQ (reference sequence). The CDR3 covers 12 residues. Here the CDR3 DNA reads TGTGCCAGCAGCTCTAGGGGCGCTGAAGCTTTCTTT. This sequence encodes CASSSRGAEAFF.

This clone came up many times. The V and J genes are TRBV12-3 or TRBV12-4 and TRBJ1-2, with D tentatively TRBD1 (5 bases). The V gene lost 7 bases and the J gene lost 1 base, with 10 bases spanning the gap. This CDR3 is built from 13 residues. The CDR3 DNA is TGTGCCAGCAATGGGGGGGGTAACTATGGCTACACCTTC. Translation: CASNGGGNYGYTF.

The V and J genes are TRBV7-8 and TRBJ1-1; 7 positions agree with TRBD1. CDR1 is SGHVS and CDR2 is FQNEAQ in the germline V gene. The V segment lost 5 bases and the J segment 3 bases; nucleotides outside the gene matches: 9. This CDR3 has 15 residues. CDR3 sequence (DNA): TGTGCCAGCAGCCCCCCCCGGACAGGCGACACTGAAGCTTTCTTT. It translates to CASSPPRTGDTEAFF.

The chain combines TRBV4-2 with TRBJ1-2, with no clear D. V lost 3 bases, J lost 8 bases, and 13 bases lay in between. This CDR3 contains 13 residues. Germline V CDR1 and CDR2: LGHNA, YNFKEQ. This chain's CDR3 is CASSQPREGGYTF. In DNA form, the CDR3 reads TGTGCCAGCAGCCAGCCCCGGGAGGGAGGCTACACCTTC.

The V call is TRBV20-1, the J call TRBJ2-1; 11 bases are a match to TRBD2. Germline values: CDR1 DFQATT, CDR2 SNEGSKA (reference sequence). The CDR3 has 11 residues. Losses at the gene ends were 4 bases for V and 15 bases for J; bases not matched to a gene: 5. The CDR3 DNA reads as TGCAGTGCTACCTTAGCGGGGGGGCGGTTCTTC. The encoded protein is CSATLAGGRFF.

V gene TRBV6-5 combines with J gene TRBJ2-7, with D perhaps TRBD1 or TRBD2 (6 bases each). V was clipped by 3 bases and J by 1 base, with 10 bases between them. The CDR3 extends over 14 amino acids. The germline V gene has CDR1 MNHEY and CDR2 SVGAGI. CDR3 nucleotides: TGTGCCAGCAGTTATAAAGGGGGGTCCTACGAGCAGTACTTC. Protein: CASSYKGGSYEQYF.

This clone occurred a few times. The chain recombines TRBV6-1 with TRBJ1-1, with D unresolved. Germline V gene data show CDR1 as MNHNS and CDR2 as SASEGT. V lost 7 bases, J lost 4 bases, and 16 bases lay in between. The CDR3 has 14 amino acids. CDR3 in DNA: TGTGCCAGCACCCAAGGGAGAGGTACCACTGAAGCTTTCTTT. Its translation: CASTQGRGTTEAFF.

The chain recombines TRBV3-1 (or the pseudogene TRBV3-2) with TRBJ2-7; no clear D gene. The length of the CDR3 is 13 residues. V was pared by 1 base and J by 2 bases, with 6 bases between. Germline CDR1 is LGHDT and CDR2 is YNNKEL (reference sequence). The CDR3, as DNA: TGTGCCAGCAGCCAAGGAAGCGCCTACGAGCAGTACTTC. The encoded protein is CASSQGSAYEQYF.

The chain uses TRBV10-3 and TRBJ2-7; the D gene is possibly TRBD1 (5 bases). CDR1 and CDR2 (germline): ENHRY, SYGVKD. The CDR3 sequence is 15 residues long. Trimming pared 7 bases from V and 6 bases from J, leaving 22 bases between. CDR3 coding DNA: TGTGCCATCAATGCAATACCCTCCAGGGTTTCCGAGCAGTACTTC. Translation gives CAINAIPSRVSEQYF.

The chain uses TRBV2 and TRBJ1-5; TRBD1 matches at 10 bases. The CDR3 has 15 amino acids. Germline loops: CDR1 SNHLY, CDR2 FYNNEI. J lost 9 bases, V lost 4 bases, and 9 bases had no gene match. The CDR3 spells CASSADRGSRLPQHF. For the CDR3, the DNA is TGTGCCAGCAGTGCGGACAGGGGGTCGAGATTGCCCCAGCATTTT.

This rearrangement joins TRBV25-1 to TRBJ1-1, with a weak D call TRBD1 (5 bases). This CDR3 region has 13 residues. Germline V gene data show CDR1 as MGHDK and CDR2 as SYGVNS. V was pared by 6 bases and J by 4 bases, with 12 bases between. Written as DNA, the CDR3 is TGTGCCAGCAGGGCCGGGGGAGGCACTGAAGCTTTCTTT. Amino acids: CASRAGGGTEAFF.

This clone has a single count. This chain connects TRBV6-5 to TRBJ1-2; the match to TRBD1 covers 10 bases. The CDR3 contains 15 residues. J was trimmed by 3 bases and V by 6 bases; bases with no gene match: 7. Germline V CDR1 and CDR2: MNHEY, SVGAGI. The CDR3: CASRQDRGPYYGYTF. DNA for the CDR3: TGTGCCAGCAGACAAGACAGGGGGCCATACTATGGCTACACCTTC.

This clone was seen once. The gene calls are TRBV18 and TRBJ1-3, with D uncertain. Looked up from germline, CDR1 is KGHSH and CDR2 is LQKENI. This CDR3 spans 15 amino acids. V lost 0 bases and J lost 1, with 7 bases in between. The CDR3 DNA follows: TGTGCCAGCTCACCACCGGGCAGGTCTGGAAACACCATATATTTT. Translated: CASSPPGRSGNTIYF.

V is TRBV9 and J is TRBJ2-7; the D gene could be TRBD1 or TRBD2 (5 bases each). V gave up 3 bases and J gave up 3 bases, with 16 bases separating them. Germline assignment: CDR1 SGDLS and CDR2 YYNGEE. CDR3 length: 15 amino acids. DNA of the CDR3: TGTGCCAGCAGCGACTCAGGGAGTTCGGACTACGAGCAGTACTTC. It yields the protein CASSDSGSSDYEQYF.

This clone was detected once. The chain has TRBV30 and TRBJ1-2; D not resolved. Germline CDR1 GTSNPN, CDR2 SVGIG (reference sequence). This CDR3 contains 15 residues. V lost 2 bases and J lost 0, with 13 bases in between. CDR3 protein: CAWSPGLSSNYGYTF. The CDR3 DNA follows: TGTGCCTGGAGTCCCGGACTATCCTCTAACTATGGCTACACCTTC.

V gene TRBV5-4 combines with J gene TRBJ1-4, with 9 nucleotides matching TRBD1. After removal of 3 bases from V and 8 bases from J, the junction contained 5 bases not matched to a gene. The CDR3 runs to 14 residues. Germline CDR1 SGHNT, CDR2 YYREEE (reference sequence). The CDR3, as DNA: TGTGCCAGCAGCTCAGGACAGGGGAGGGAAAAACTGTTTTTT. It translates to CASSSGQGREKLFF.

The chain combines TRBV2 with TRBJ2-2; D is possibly TRBD1 or TRBD2 (5 bases each). This CDR3 spans 14 amino acids. V lost 4 bases and J lost 5, with 11 bases in between. Germline CDR1 reads SNHLY; CDR2 reads FYNNEI. The CDR3 sequence is CASSVRGRTGELFF. The CDR3, as DNA: TGTGCCAGCAGTGTCCGGGGCCGGACCGGGGAGCTGTTTTTT.

The chain employs TRBV7-2 and TRBJ2-1; D unresolved. The CDR3 totals 16 residues. V was shortened by 2 bases and J by 0 bases, with 11 bases between the two germline ends. CDR1 and CDR2 from the germline V gene are SGHTA and FQGNSA. The CDR3 nucleotides read TGTGCCAGCAGCTTATCTTCTGGTCTCTCCTACAATGAGCAGTTCTTC. Protein sequence: CASSLSSGLSYNEQFF.

The V gene is TRBV19, the J gene TRBJ1-5; the D is unclear. Germline CDR1 and CDR2: LNHDA and SQIVND (reference sequence). There are 12 residues in the CDR3. V was clipped by 6 bases and J by 1 base, with 4 bases between them. The CDR3, as DNA: TGTGCCAGTAGATCGAGCAATCAGCCCCAGCATTTT. Encoded protein: CASRSSNQPQHF.

This clone was observed once. The rearrangement links TRBV6-5 to TRBJ1-6, with 7 positions matching TRBD1. This CDR3 comprises 14 residues. In germline, CDR1 is MNHEY, CDR2 SVGAGI. V lost 2 bases and J lost 8; bases outside the gene matches: 3. In DNA form, the CDR3 reads TGTGCCAGCAGTTACAACAGGGGATATTCACCCCTCCACTTT. It encodes CASSYNRGYSPLHF.

The chain employs TRBV2 and TRBJ2-3, with D uncertain. The V gene's germline CDR1 is SNHLY and CDR2 FYNNEI. The CDR3 runs to 12 residues. V lost 3 bases and J 5 bases, leaving 6 bases between the germline ends. CDR3 sequence (DNA): TGTGCCAGCAGTGAGCGTAGAGATACGCAGTATTTT. It yields the protein CASSERRDTQYF. Drawing the rest from reference TRBV2 and TRBJ2-3, the complete variable domain is EPEVTQTPSHQVTQMGQEVILRCVPISNHLYFYWYRQILGQKVEFLVSFYNNEISEKSEIFDDQFSVERPDGSNFTLKIRSTKLEDSAMYFCASSERRDTQYFGPGTRLTVL.

This chain connects TRBV3-1 (or the pseudogene TRBV3-2) to TRBJ2-2, with D hard to call. The CDR3 length is 15 residues. V dropped 3 bases and J dropped 7 bases, with 15 bases sitting between them. CDR1 and CDR2 (germline): LGHDT, YNNKEL (reference sequence). This chain's CDR3 is CASSQGRNSGGELFF. CDR3 in DNA: TGTGCCAGCAGCCAGGGTAGGAATTCTGGCGGGGAGCTGTTTTTT.

This clone occurred once. The V call is TRBV10-1, the J call TRBJ2-1; 12 bases are shared with TRBD2. This CDR3 comprises 17 residues. Germline V lookup: CDR1 WNHNN, CDR2 SYGVQD (reference sequence). With 4 bases clipped from V and 5 bases from J, the junction kept 9 bases outside the gene matches. The CDR3 here is CASSALAGGGTDNEQFF. The DNA for the CDR3 is TGCGCCAGCAGTGCCCTAGCGGGAGGGGGTACAGACAATGAGCAGTTCTTC.

The chain combines TRBV7-3 with TRBJ1-2, with a possible D match to TRBD1 (5 bases). Germline CDR1 SGHTA, CDR2 FQGTGA. Trimming pared 4 bases from V and 8 bases from J, leaving 17 bases between. CDR3 size: 14 residues. For the CDR3, the DNA is TGTGCCAGCAGCTCCTCCGGGGGAGGGGAGGGCTACACCTTC. It codes for CASSSSGGGEGYTF.

The V gene is TRBV30, the J gene TRBJ1-1, with 12 bases that match TRBD1. J gave up 0 bases and V 3 bases, and 8 bases lay outside the gene matches. This CDR3 spans 17 amino acids. CDR1 GTSNPN and CDR2 SVGIG come from the germline V gene (reference sequence). This CDR3 reads CAWSLLGQGAMNTEAFF. The CDR3 region has the DNA TGTGCCTGGAGCCTCTTGGGACAGGGGGCCATGAACACTGAAGCTTTCTTT.

The chain recombines TRBV5-1 with TRBJ2-6; D unclear. Trimming pared 0 bases from V and 0 bases from J, leaving 13 bases between. Germline CDR1 reads SGHRS; CDR2 reads YFSETQ. The CDR3 extends over 18 amino acids. The chain's CDR3 is CASSLDRPGSSGANVLTF. The CDR3, as DNA: TGCGCCAGCAGCTTGGACAGACCAGGAAGCTCTGGGGCCAACGTCCTGACTTTC.